Reported below is one T cell receptor (beta chain). Its antigen specificity is not known. Base qualities are not provided; no much larger clone lies one nucleotide away. The germline V end is reduced by 0 bases and the J end by 7 bases; junction bases left unmatched: 9. There are 15 amino acids in the CDR3, from cysteine to phenylalanine inclusive. Only the CDR3 portion is preserved as DNA: 45 bases, with reading frame beginning at the first base. CDR1 is given as SGHNT and CDR2 as YYREEE, both from the germline V gene (reference sequence). Genomic DNA was isolated using the Qiagen DNeasy kit from unsorted PBMCs as well as from negatively selected CD4+ and CD8+ fractions. Using primers that anneal to V and J segments, immunoSEQ multiplex PCR amplified the TCR beta CDR3 regions. A synthetic immune receptor repertoire was used to minimize amplification bias, and any remaining bias was removed computationally after sequencing. Under the source paper's analysis protocol: Repertoire diversity was quantified as the Shannon entropy index using custom Python scripts. Unsorted, CD4+ and CD8+ repertoires were examined separately, except in combined analyses, for which CD4+ and CD8+ sequences were merged in silico. Clonal expansion was defined as at least a 2-fold frequency increase after treatment relative to C1D1, with a pseudocount of 0.5 for undetected baseline clones. Clones with 0 or 1 copy at C1D1 were classified as singleton clones, and clones with 2 or more copies were classified as non-singleton clones. Clones expanded in unsorted samples were annotated as CD4+, CD8+ or unknown by matching protein sequences in sorted samples from the same patient. Diversity changes from C1D1 to C4D1 were tested in paired samples using Wilcoxon tests. TCRdb limited this immuneACCESS table to in-frame rearrangements with V and J called. A share of clones is missing; checked studies link under half to unresolved V genes, and the rest is unexplained. V, J and clone size derive from that table, while D and trimming were established from the DNA sequence. In this sample the table shows under 40,000 clones, 76% of which occur a single time. 15% to 20% of the sample rests with the top ten.

The entry originates in a study of PD-1 blockade in classical Hodgkin lymphoma (dated by TCRdb to the early 2020s). Regarding the study in general: Nivolumab dosing was 3 mg/kg intravenously every 2 weeks, continuing until either disease progression or unacceptable toxicity. The study used CyTOF and TCR beta sequencing to define a peripheral blood immune signature of response to PD-1 blockade in classical Hodgkin lymphoma. Study-wide conclusions, independent of this receptor: Trial patients with a complete response had baseline diversity similar to that of newly diagnosed patients, while partial responders and progressors had significantly lower diversity. Newly diagnosed patients were reported to have lower baseline TCR diversity than healthy donors, and relapsed/refractory patients were reported to have lower baseline TCR diversity still. The study was restricted to a single clinical trial cohort, and the causes of repertoire differences, possibly disease activity or prior therapy, were left undefined. Diversity was lower in patients who began nivolumab less than 1 year after ASCT, so these patients were left out of later analyses to avoid confounding by immune reconstitution. A significant rise by C4D1 was seen in CD4+ but not CD8+ TCR diversity (p=0.0027 vs p=0.16), with the rise being most apparent in complete responders (p=0.02).

The time point label for this specimen denotes: cycle 2 day 1 (C2D1) of nivolumab. Every trial patient had relapsed after autologous stem cell transplantation, and cohorts A, B and C differed in prior brentuximab vedotin exposure. The trial cohort was composed of about 54 patients with relapsed/refractory classical Hodgkin lymphoma, for whom complete response, partial response or progressive disease was recorded as best overall response. Single-agent nivolumab was administered to trial patients in the multi-cohort phase II CheckMate 205 trial. An independent review committee assessed best overall response by applying the 2007 International Working Group response criteria. Trial PBMCs were collected just before the start of nivolumab (C1D1) and during therapy at cycle 2 day 1 and cycle 4 day 1. Peripheral blood was collected in 8 mL Vacutainer Cell Preparation Tubes, from which PBMCs were isolated by centrifugation and then cryopreserved.

The chain uses TRBV5-4 and TRBJ1-2; 7 bases in the middle match TRBD1. The clonotype was recovered from a human donor with classical Hodgkin lymphoma. The sequences come from peripheral blood mononuclear cells (PBMCs), collected before the second cycle of nivolumab. The CDR3 protein sequence reads: CASSLAPGGRVGYTF. The DNA reads as follows: TGTGCCAGCAGCTTGGCGCCAGGGGGAAGGGTTGGCTACACCTTC.